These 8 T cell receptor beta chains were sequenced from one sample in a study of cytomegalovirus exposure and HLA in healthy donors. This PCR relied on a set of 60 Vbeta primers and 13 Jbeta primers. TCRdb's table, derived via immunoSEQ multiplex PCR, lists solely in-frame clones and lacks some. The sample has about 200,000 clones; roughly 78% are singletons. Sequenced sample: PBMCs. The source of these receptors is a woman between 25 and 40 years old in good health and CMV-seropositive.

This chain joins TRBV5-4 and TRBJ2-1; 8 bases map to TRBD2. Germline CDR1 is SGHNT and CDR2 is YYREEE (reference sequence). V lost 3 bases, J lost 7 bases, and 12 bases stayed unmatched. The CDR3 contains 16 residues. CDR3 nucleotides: TGTGCCAGCAGCTCCTTAACGGGAGGGCCGGATAATGAGCAGTTCTTC. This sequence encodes CASSSLTGGPDNEQFF.

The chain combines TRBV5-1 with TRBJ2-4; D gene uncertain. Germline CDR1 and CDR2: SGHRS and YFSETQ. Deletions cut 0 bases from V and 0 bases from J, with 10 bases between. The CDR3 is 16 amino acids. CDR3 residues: CASSLESEIAKNIQYF. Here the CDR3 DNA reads TGCGCCAGCAGCTTGGAGTCAGAAATAGCCAAAAACATTCAGTACTTC. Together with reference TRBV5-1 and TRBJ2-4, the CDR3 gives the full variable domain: KAGVTQTPRYLIKTRGQQVTLSCSPISGHRSVSWYQQTPGQGLQFLFEYFSETQRNKGNFPGRFSGRQFSNSRSEMNVSTLELGDSALYLCASSLESEIAKNIQYFGAGTRLSVL.

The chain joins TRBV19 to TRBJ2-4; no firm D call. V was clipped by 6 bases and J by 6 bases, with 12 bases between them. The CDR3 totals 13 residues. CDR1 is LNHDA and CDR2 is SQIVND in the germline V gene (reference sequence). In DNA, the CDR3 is TGTGCCAGTAGGAAGGCGGAAATAAACATTCAGTACTTC. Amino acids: CASRKAEINIQYF.

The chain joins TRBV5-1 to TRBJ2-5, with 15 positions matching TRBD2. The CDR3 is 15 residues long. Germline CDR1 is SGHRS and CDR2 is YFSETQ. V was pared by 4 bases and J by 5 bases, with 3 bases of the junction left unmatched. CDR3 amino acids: CASSLGTSGRETQYF. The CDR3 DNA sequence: TGCGCCAGCAGCCTAGGGACTAGCGGGAGGGAGACCCAGTACTTC.

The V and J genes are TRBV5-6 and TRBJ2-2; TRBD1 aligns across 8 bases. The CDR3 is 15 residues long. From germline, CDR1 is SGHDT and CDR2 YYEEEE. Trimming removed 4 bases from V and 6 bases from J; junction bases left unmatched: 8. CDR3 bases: TGTGCCAGCAGCCAAAGGACAGGGAGGTCCGGGGAGCTGTTTTTT. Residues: CASSQRTGRSGELFF.

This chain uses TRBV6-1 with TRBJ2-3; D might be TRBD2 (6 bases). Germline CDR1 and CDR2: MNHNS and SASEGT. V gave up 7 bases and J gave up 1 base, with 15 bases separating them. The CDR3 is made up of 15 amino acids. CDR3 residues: CASKRAAWGTDTQYF. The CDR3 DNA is TGTGCCAGCAAGCGGGCGGCGTGGGGCACAGATACGCAGTATTTT.

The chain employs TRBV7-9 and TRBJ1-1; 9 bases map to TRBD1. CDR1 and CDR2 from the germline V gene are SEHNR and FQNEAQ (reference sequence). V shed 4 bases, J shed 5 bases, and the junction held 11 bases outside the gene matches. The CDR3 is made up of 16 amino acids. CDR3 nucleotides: TGTGCCAGCAGCTCTTCCGGGACAGGGTTTTGGACTGAAGCTTTCTTT. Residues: CASSSSGTGFWTEAFF.

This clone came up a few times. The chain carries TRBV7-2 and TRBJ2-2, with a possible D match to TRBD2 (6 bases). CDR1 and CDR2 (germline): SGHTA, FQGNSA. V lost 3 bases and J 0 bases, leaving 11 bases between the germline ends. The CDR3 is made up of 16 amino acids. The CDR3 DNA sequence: TGTGCCAGCAGCTTGCAAGGACTACCGAACACCGGGGAGCTGTTTTTT. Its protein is CASSLQGLPNTGELFF.